This T cell receptor beta chain was sequenced during a study of T cell responses to AZD1222 COVID-19 vaccine. Clones were read by immunoSEQ multiplex PCR, and TCRdb kept only the in-frame ones, dropping some. The sample contains about 110,000 clones, 85% to 95% of which appear only once. Findings and limits, study-wide: Receipt of two AZD1222 doses was followed by a rise in Spike-specific TCR breadth and depth. Spike was spanned by vaccine-associated CD4 TCRs, which were dominant at 160-218 and 743-854. Reportedly, close to half of spike-specific TCRs are directed against unmutated variant regions. Clonal diversity may have been underestimated in mostly white British donors.

With respect to this clone: Its antigen is unidentified.

The material sequenced was peripheral blood, taken on day 0 of AZD1222 vaccination. This TCR came from an adult in good health.

The CDR3 DNA is TGTGCCAGCAGTGAAGCCCAGGGGACCTACAATGAGCAGTTCTTC. It is translated as CASSEAQGTYNEQFF. The rearrangement joins TRBV2 to TRBJ2-1; tentative D call: TRBD1 (6 bases). CDR3 length: 15 residues. The germline gives CDR1 SNHLY, CDR2 FYNNEI. The V gene lost 0 bases and the J gene lost 2 bases, with 8 bases spanning the gap.